This entry lists 28 T cell receptor beta chains sequenced from one sample in a study of blood T cell repertoires in COVID-19. Repertoires were generated with immunoSEQ multiplex PCR, while TCRdb's copy carries only in-frame clones and drops some. Here the sample spans approximately 76,000 clones, 87% being singletons. Input material: peripheral blood. The source is a man aged 25 to 40 with acute or convalescent COVID-19.

The chain carries TRBV10-3 and TRBJ1-3; D is perhaps TRBD1 (5 bases). V was trimmed by 3 bases and J by 8 bases, leaving 14 bases between them. The CDR3 extends over 14 amino acids. Germline CDR1 and CDR2: ENHRY and SYGVKD. Here the CDR3 reads CAISDPQKGYTIYF. CDR3 coding DNA: TGTGCCATCAGTGACCCGCAAAAGGGGTACACCATATATTTT.

This chain links TRBV5-1 with TRBJ1-4; the match to TRBD1 covers 7 bases. The CDR3 totals 14 residues. With V trimmed by 4 bases and J by 3 bases, 3 bases remained unmatched. Per germline, CDR1 SGHRS and CDR2 YFSETQ. The CDR3 is CASSRGQPNEKLFF. CDR3 in DNA: TGCGCCAGCAGCCGGGGACAGCCTAATGAAAAACTGTTTTTT.

The chain recombines TRBV7-2 with TRBJ2-7; the match to TRBD1 covers 8 bases. Germline loops: CDR1 SGHTA, CDR2 FQGNSA. The trim removed 3 bases at V and 3 bases at J, leaving 10 bases unmatched. The CDR3 has 16 residues. In DNA, the CDR3 is TGTGCCAGCAGCTTCGGGTCCGTCGACAGGGGCTACGAGCAGTACTTC. It translates to CASSFGSVDRGYEQYF.

The rearrangement joins TRBV19 to TRBJ2-7; 7 nucleotides agree with TRBD1. The length of the CDR3 is 13 residues. Looked up from germline, CDR1 is LNHDA and CDR2 is SQIVND (reference sequence). Trimming cost V 6 bases and J 5 bases; bases outside gene matches: 7. Here the CDR3 DNA reads TGTGCCAGTAGGCCTACAGGGGACGACGAGCAGTACTTC. This translates into CASRPTGDDEQYF.

CDR3 coding DNA: TGTGCCAGCAGTTACCTGGCAGGGACCAAAAACATTCAGTACTTC. Translating gives CASSYLAGTKNIQYF. The V call is TRBV6-5, the J call TRBJ2-4; maybe TRBD1 (5 bases). The germline V gene has CDR1 MNHEY and CDR2 SVGAGI. Trimming cost V 2 bases and J 2 bases, with 10 bases left between them. This CDR3 has 15 residues.

This chain links TRBV6-5 with TRBJ1-1; D remains ambiguous. The V end lost 5 bases, the J end lost 9 bases, and 22 bases lay between the germline ends. The germline gives CDR1 MNHEY, CDR2 SVGAGI. The CDR3 totals 15 residues. The chain's CDR3 is CASSRGFGGSGKAFF. CDR3 coding DNA: TGTGCCAGCAGTAGAGGATTTGGAGGAAGCGGGAAAGCTTTCTTT.

CDR3 in DNA: TGTGCCAGTATCTCCGGGACAAACTATAACTATGGCTACACCTTC. As protein: CASISGTNYNYGYTF. The chain has TRBV19 and TRBJ1-2, with D maybe TRBD1 (6 bases). The CDR3 is made up of 15 amino acids. Germline V lookup: CDR1 LNHDA, CDR2 SQIVND (reference sequence). The V gene lost 7 bases and the J gene lost 1 base, with 16 bases spanning the gap.

Details on this clone: Within the sample, other DNA sequences also encode this same CDR3. The CDR3 sequence: CASSLGLAPSYNEQFF. Here the CDR3 DNA reads TGCGCCAGCAGCTTGGGACTAGCCCCTTCCTACAATGAGCAGTTCTTC. This rearrangement joins TRBV5-1 to TRBJ2-1; 7 bases line up with TRBD2. The CDR3 consists of 16 residues. CDR1 and CDR2 from the germline V gene are SGHRS and YFSETQ. V shed 0 bases and J 1 base; nucleotides not matched to a gene: 4.

The rearrangement uses TRBV19 and TRBJ2-3, with a weak D call TRBD2 (6 bases). Trimming took off 6 bases at V and 1 base at J, with 8 bases between the two ends. In germline, CDR1 is LNHDA, CDR2 SQIVND (reference sequence). This CDR3 is built from 13 residues. CDR3 DNA: TGTGCCAGTAGATGGGAGGGCACAGATACGCAGTATTTT. Translated, it gives CASRWEGTDTQYF. The variable domain in full, with the rest retrieved from reference TRBV19 and TRBJ2-3, is DGGITQSPKYLFRKEGQNVTLSCEQNLNHDAMYWYRQDPGQGLRLIYYSQIVNDFQKGDIAEGYSVSREKKESFPLTVTSAQKNPTAFYLCASRWEGTDTQYFGPGTRLTVL.

V usage is TRBV15 and J usage is TRBJ1-1; a possible D gene is TRBD1 (5 bases). The CDR3 is 12 amino acids. From germline, CDR1 is LNHNV and CDR2 YYDKDF (reference sequence). V was pared by 8 bases and J by 1 base, with 8 bases between. The CDR3 nucleotides are TGTGCCACCCGGAGGGGGAACACTGAAGCTTTCTTT. This codes for CATRRGNTEAFF.

The CDR3 loop reads CASSQEGGLVVYEQYF. DNA for the CDR3: TGTGCCAGCAGCCAAGAAGGAGGTCTAGTGGTCTACGAGCAGTACTTC. V gene TRBV3-1 (or the pseudogene TRBV3-2) combines with J gene TRBJ2-7, with D perhaps TRBD2 (5 bases). The CDR3 runs to 16 residues. In germline, CDR1 is LGHDT, CDR2 YNNKEL (reference sequence). V lost 0 bases, J lost 3 bases, and 15 bases lay in between.

The chain recombines TRBV19 with TRBJ1-2; D is undetermined. The V gene lost 6 bases and the J gene lost 7 bases, with 12 bases spanning the gap. There are 12 residues in the CDR3. The V gene's germline CDR1 is LNHDA and CDR2 SQIVND (reference sequence). The chain's CDR3 is CASRGSRLGYTF. The CDR3 nucleotides are TGTGCCAGTAGGGGGAGTAGACTTGGCTACACCTTC.

The V call is TRBV10-3, the J call TRBJ2-5, with TRBD2 identical over 8 bases. From germline, CDR1 is ENHRY and CDR2 SYGVKD. The trim removed 4 bases at V and 4 bases at J, leaving 2 bases unmatched. The CDR3 runs 13 residues. The CDR3: CAISAGLGETQYF. CDR3 DNA: TGTGCCATCAGTGCGGGACTAGGAGAGACCCAGTACTTC.

The chain has TRBV21-1 and TRBJ1-5; the table's D call of TRBD1 was not tested on the DNA. TRBV21-1 is annotated as a pseudogene. The CDR3 is 14 residues long. CDR3: CARDTGQPNQPQHF. CDR3 DNA: TGTGCCAGAGATACGGGACAGCCAAATCAGCCCCAGCATTTT.

V is TRBV19 and J is TRBJ2-3; a weak D match, TRBD1 (6 bases). V gave up 6 bases and J gave up 0 bases, with 13 bases separating them. Looked up from germline, CDR1 is LNHDA and CDR2 is SQIVND (reference sequence). The CDR3 runs to 15 residues. The DNA for the CDR3 is TGTGCCAGTAGAGGATACAGGGAAAGCACAGATACGCAGTATTTT. Its translation is CASRGYRESTDTQYF.

V gene TRBV7-9 combines with J gene TRBJ1-2; D is possibly TRBD1 (6 bases). Germline CDR1 is SEHNR and CDR2 is FQNEAQ (reference sequence). CDR3 length equals 15 residues. Between the trimmed V and J ends, which lost 4 bases and 5 bases, there was a span of 17 bases. For the CDR3, the DNA is TGTGCCAGCAGCTCTACAGGGCATTTTGCTTATGGCTACACCTTC. It codes for CASSSTGHFAYGYTF.

The chain uses TRBV5-1 and TRBJ2-7; 7 nucleotides agree with TRBD1. The germline gives CDR1 SGHRS, CDR2 YFSETQ. CDR3 length: 13 residues. The V and J ends lost 7 bases and 6 bases, in that order; junction bases with no gene match: 10. The CDR3 here is CASRLGTAREQYF. For the CDR3, the DNA is TGCGCCAGCCGTTTAGGGACAGCCCGCGAGCAGTACTTC.

This clone was observed a handful of times. This chain links TRBV2 with TRBJ1-4, with D perhaps matching TRBD1 (5 bases). CDR1 is SNHLY and CDR2 is FYNNEI in the germline V gene. This CDR3 comprises 14 residues. Trimming stripped 4 bases from V and 3 bases from J, with 9 bases between. The CDR3 protein is CASSVTASNEKLFF. As DNA, the CDR3 is TGTGCCAGCAGTGTGACAGCGTCTAATGAAAAACTGTTTTTT.

The chain combines TRBV28 with TRBJ2-3; TRBD1 matches at 7 bases. The germline CDR1 and CDR2 sequences are MDHEN and SYDVKM. J lost 5 bases, V lost 4 bases, and 9 bases had no gene match. CDR3 length: 15 residues. The CDR3 nucleotides read TGTGCCAGCAGTTCCCGGACAGGATGGGGAGATACGCAGTATTTT. Amino acids: CASSSRTGWGDTQYF.

CDR3: CATRDTGVGKNIQYF. CDR3 sequence (DNA): TGTGCCACCAGAGATACAGGGGTGGGCAAAAACATTCAGTACTTC. The rearrangement joins TRBV15 to TRBJ2-4, with 7 bases lining up with TRBD1. Trimming cost V 6 bases and J 3 bases; bases outside gene matches: 8. Germline assignment: CDR1 LNHNV and CDR2 YYDKDF (reference sequence). This CDR3 has 15 residues.

The rearrangement joins TRBV27 to TRBJ2-3; a possible D gene is TRBD1 (6 bases). This CDR3 has 14 residues. Germline V gene sequence: CDR1 MNHEY, CDR2 SMNVEV (reference sequence). The V gene lost 3 bases and the J gene lost 4 bases, with 11 bases spanning the gap. The CDR3 nucleotides are TGTGCCAGCAGTTTTCTGGGGGCGGCAGATACGCAGTATTTT. Its translation: CASSFLGAADTQYF.

The chain couples TRBV16 to TRBJ2-7; 10 nucleotides line up with TRBD2. CDR3 length: 19 residues. In germline, CDR1 is KGHSY, CDR2 FQNENV. The trim removed 1 base at V and 1 base at J, leaving 13 bases unmatched. The CDR3 DNA is TGTGCCAGCAGCCAATACAGCGGGAGGGCCATGTGGGGGTCCTACGAGCAGTACTTC. It translates to CASSQYSGRAMWGSYEQYF.

The CDR3 reads CASSFFRGEQFF. The DNA for the CDR3 is TGTGCCAGCAGTTTCTTCCGGGGTGAGCAGTTCTTC. This chain uses TRBV28 with TRBJ2-1; TRBD2 might be the D (5 bases). This CDR3 contains 12 residues. The V and J ends lost 3 bases and 9 bases respectively, with 9 bases between them. CDR1 is MDHEN and CDR2 is SYDVKM in the germline V gene.

CDR3 in amino acids: CASRADLRDNSPLHF. CDR3 DNA sequence: TGTGCCAGCAGAGCCGACCTCAGGGATAATTCACCCCTCCACTTT. The chain is built from TRBV6-5 and TRBJ1-6; D is possibly TRBD1 (5 bases). Germline lookup yields CDR1 MNHEY and CDR2 SVGAGI. This CDR3 comprises 15 residues. Between the trimmed V and J ends, which lost 6 bases and 5 bases, there was a span of 14 bases.

The rearrangement joins TRBV6-4 to TRBJ2-2, with 7 positions matching TRBD2. V was clipped by 7 bases and J by 4 bases; unmatched bases: 3. CDR1 is MRHNA, CDR2 SNTAGT, per germline. CDR3 length: 13 amino acids. The CDR3 coding sequence is TGTGCCAGCAAGCCGGGGGGCACCGGGGAGCTGTTTTTT. It yields the protein CASKPGGTGELFF.

The chain links TRBV4-3 to TRBJ2-5; 8 bases are a match to TRBD2. The length of the CDR3 is 15 residues. CDR1 LGHNA and CDR2 YSLEER come from the germline V gene. Germline trimming cut 4 bases from V and 5 bases from J; bases unmatched to any gene: 9. This CDR3 is CASSRSREGYETQYF. CDR3 DNA: TGCGCCAGCAGCCGATCTCGGGAGGGATATGAGACCCAGTACTTC.

The rearrangement joins TRBV6-2 or TRBV6-3 to TRBJ2-7, with TRBD2 matching over 8 bases. CDR3 size: 14 residues. The J segment lost 5 bases and the V segment lost 0 bases, leaving 3 bases of the junction unmatched. The germline V gene has CDR1 MNHEY and CDR2 SVGEGT. The CDR3 loop is CASSYSTSVHEQYF. The CDR3 coding sequence is TGTGCCAGCAGTTACTCGACTAGCGTTCACGAGCAGTACTTC.

V gene TRBV2 combines with J gene TRBJ2-7, with a weak D call TRBD2 (6 bases). V dropped 5 bases and J dropped 1 base, with 9 bases sitting between them. The CDR3 is 13 residues long. CDR1 and CDR2 from the germline V gene are SNHLY and FYNNEI. CDR3 sequence: CASSLGLSYEQYF. CDR3 nucleotide sequence: TGTGCCAGCAGTCTGGGACTGTCCTACGAGCAGTACTTC.